Here is one T cell receptor (beta chain) with its context. Its antigen remains unidentified. Trimming removed 0 bases from V and 6 bases from J, with 13 bases in between. The CDR3 length is 15 residues. In germline, CDR1 is SGDLS, CDR2 YYNGEE. This record comes from a study of OX40 agonist ivuxolimab in advanced cancers. Across the study: Patients assigned to dose escalation were diagnosed with hepatocellular carcinoma, melanoma, renal cell or head and neck cancer.

Study results and limitations: The average count of expanded clones was higher among CD8+ T cells than among CD4+.

Sequenced by immunoSEQ multiplex PCR; TCRdb stores in-frame clones only, minus some. Here the sample spans roughly 66,000 clones, about 83% being singletons. The rearrangement joins TRBV9 to TRBJ2-1, with a weak D call TRBD2 (6 bases). This specimen consisted of CD4+ or CD8+ T cells sorted from blood, obtained in a trial of the OX40 agonist ivuxolimab. The TCR sequence derives from an adult with an advanced solid tumor such as melanoma, head and neck, liver or kidney cancer. The CDR3: CASSVVPGSGNEQFF. The CDR3 DNA sequence: TGTGCCAGCAGCGTAGTCCCCGGGAGTGGCAATGAGCAGTTCTTC.